This is a list of T cell receptor beta chains from one sample in a study of shared clonotypes between healthy human individuals. Generated by immunoSEQ multiplex PCR, the TCRdb table keeps only in-frame clones and is missing some. The table has about 2,500,000 clones, around 90% seen once; the top ten hold 0.13% to 0.15%. The sequenced material came from naive CD4+ T cells sorted from blood. These TCRs come from a man between 18 and 29 years old in good health. CDR3s include the opening cysteine and the closing phenylalanine or tryptophan. Fields, in order: clone size, V gene, J gene, D gene, CDR3 protein, CDR3 DNA. The D gene is left open where the match is weak. Size tells how often a clone was seen (once, few, many) or the class of an expanded clone, and some rows leave it out.

clone size: .; V gene: TRBV27; J gene: TRBJ1-6; D gene: TRBD1; CDR3 protein: CASKSRGQGNSPLHF; CDR3 DNA: TGTGCCAGCAAATCGAGGGGACAGGGAAATTCACCCCTCCACTTT
clone size: .; V gene: TRBV5-6; J gene: TRBJ2-7; D gene: TRBD1; CDR3 protein: CASTQQNRGPTYEQYF; CDR3 DNA: TGTGCCAGCACCCAACAAAACAGGGGGCCTACCTACGAGCAGTACTTC
clone size: .; V gene: TRBV20-1; J gene: TRBJ1-1; D gene: .; CDR3 protein: CSAGQNTEAFF; CDR3 DNA: TGCAGTGCTGGACAGAACACTGAAGCTTTCTTT
clone size: .; V gene: TRBV5-1; J gene: TRBJ2-7; D gene: .; CDR3 protein: CASSLNGESSEQYF; CDR3 DNA: TGCGCCAGCAGCTTGAATGGGGAATCCTCCGAGCAGTACTTC
clone size: once; V gene: TRBV7-8; J gene: TRBJ2-5; D gene: .; CDR3 protein: CASSFRGLIPETQYF; CDR3 DNA: TGTGCCAGCAGCTTTAGGGGACTGATACCAGAGACCCAGTACTTC
clone size: .; V gene: TRBV14; J gene: TRBJ2-5; D gene: TRBD2; CDR3 protein: CASSQGGLAEETQYF; CDR3 DNA: TGTGCCAGCAGCCAAGGTGGGCTAGCGGAAGAGACCCAGTACTTC
clone size: .; V gene: TRBV9; J gene: TRBJ2-3; D gene: TRBD2; CDR3 protein: CASSVAPAGGRDTQYF; CDR3 DNA: TGTGCCAGCAGCGTAGCCCCAGCGGGAGGGCGGGATACGCAGTATTTT
clone size: .; V gene: TRBV19; J gene: TRBJ1-5; D gene: .; CDR3 protein: CASRTQGRSNQPQHF; CDR3 DNA: TGTGCCAGTCGGACACAGGGTCGTAGCAATCAGCCCCAGCATTTT
clone size: .; V gene: TRBV18; J gene: TRBJ2-7; D gene: .; CDR3 protein: CASSPVTYEQYF; CDR3 DNA: TGTGCCAGCTCACCAGTTACCTACGAGCAGTACTTC
clone size: .; V gene: TRBV18; J gene: TRBJ2-6; D gene: .; CDR3 protein: CASSPGEGANVLTF; CDR3 DNA: TGTGCCAGCTCACCAGGGGAAGGGGCCAACGTCCTGACTTTC
clone size: .; V gene: TRBV5-6; J gene: TRBJ1-5; D gene: .; CDR3 protein: CASSLLGPNQPQHF; CDR3 DNA: TGTGCCAGCAGCTTGTTAGGACCCAATCAGCCCCAGCATTTT
clone size: .; V gene: TRBV4-3; J gene: TRBJ2-3; D gene: TRBD1; CDR3 protein: CASSQADRGPTDTQYF; CDR3 DNA: TGCGCCAGCAGCCAGGCAGACAGGGGGCCGACAGATACGCAGTATTTT
clone size: .; V gene: TRBV2; J gene: TRBJ2-4; D gene: .; CDR3 protein: CASSDRHIAKNIQYF; CDR3 DNA: TGTGCCAGCAGTGATCGCCACATAGCCAAAAACATTCAGTACTTC
clone size: once; V gene: TRBV5-1; J gene: TRBJ1-2; D gene: .; CDR3 protein: CASSFEGLSGYTF; CDR3 DNA: TGCGCCAGCAGCTTCGAGGGCCTAAGTGGCTACACCTTC
clone size: .; V gene: TRBV10-3; J gene: TRBJ2-7; D gene: .; CDR3 protein: CAIMGQFSYEQYF; CDR3 DNA: TGTGCCATCATGGGGCAGTTCTCCTACGAGCAGTACTTC
clone size: .; V gene: TRBV27; J gene: TRBJ2-1; D gene: TRBD2; CDR3 protein: CASSLGGGGWNEQFF; CDR3 DNA: TGTGCCAGCAGTTTAGGCGGGGGAGGCTGGAATGAGCAGTTCTTC
clone size: .; V gene: TRBV2; J gene: TRBJ1-6; D gene: .; CDR3 protein: CASSGQGISPLHF; CDR3 DNA: TGTGCCAGCAGTGGGCAGGGGATTTCACCCCTCCACTTT
clone size: .; V gene: TRBV11-3; J gene: TRBJ2-7; D gene: .; CDR3 protein: CASSLESGPNYEQYF; CDR3 DNA: TGTGCCAGCAGCTTGGAAAGCGGGCCAAACTACGAGCAGTACTTC
clone size: few; V gene: TRBV30; J gene: TRBJ1-1; D gene: TRBD1; CDR3 protein: CAWSPAETGGRVSFF; CDR3 DNA: TGTGCCTGGAGCCCCGCGGAGACAGGGGGTCGGGTTAGTTTCTTT
clone size: .; V gene: TRBV7-3; J gene: TRBJ2-5; D gene: .; CDR3 protein: CASSLGPGKISETQYF; CDR3 DNA: TGTGCCAGCAGCTTGGGGCCAGGGAAAATAAGTGAGACCCAGTACTTC
clone size: .; V gene: TRBV2; J gene: TRBJ2-2; D gene: TRBD1; CDR3 protein: CASRADRANIGELFF; CDR3 DNA: TGTGCCAGCAGGGCCGACAGGGCAAATATCGGGGAGCTGTTTTTT
clone size: .; V gene: TRBV11-2; J gene: TRBJ1-5; D gene: .; CDR3 protein: CASSLDQINQPQHF; CDR3 DNA: TGTGCCAGCAGCTTAGACCAGATCAATCAGCCCCAGCATTTT
clone size: .; V gene: TRBV10-3; J gene: TRBJ2-5; D gene: .; CDR3 protein: CAISANSNQETQYF; CDR3 DNA: TGTGCCATCAGTGCAAACAGCAACCAAGAGACCCAGTACTTC
clone size: .; V gene: TRBV11-3; J gene: TRBJ1-5; D gene: .; CDR3 protein: CASTTGAEEGNQPQHF; CDR3 DNA: TGTGCCAGCACGACCGGGGCCGAAGAAGGCAATCAGCCCCAGCATTTT
clone size: .; V gene: TRBV7-2; J gene: TRBJ2-5; D gene: .; CDR3 protein: CASSQPGGGLGETQYF; CDR3 DNA: TGTGCCAGCAGCCAACCAGGGGGGGGCTTGGGAGAGACCCAGTACTTC
clone size: .; V gene: TRBV18; J gene: TRBJ2-7; D gene: .; CDR3 protein: CASSPIFEGQTSYEQYF; CDR3 DNA: TGTGCCAGCTCACCAATTTTCGAAGGACAGACCTCCTACGAGCAGTACTTC
clone size: .; V gene: TRBV4-3; J gene: TRBJ2-1; D gene: TRBD2; CDR3 protein: CASSQAQASGRGNEQFF; CDR3 DNA: TGCGCCAGCAGCCAAGCTCAGGCTAGCGGGAGAGGGAATGAGCAGTTCTTC
clone size: .; V gene: TRBV10-2; J gene: TRBJ1-1; D gene: .; CDR3 protein: CASSVRQTEAFF; CDR3 DNA: TGCGCCAGCAGCGTTCGACAGACTGAAGCTTTCTTT
clone size: .; V gene: TRBV7-2; J gene: TRBJ2-3; D gene: TRBD2; CDR3 protein: CASSSLAGGVDTQYF; CDR3 DNA: TGTGCCAGCAGCTCTCTAGCGGGGGGGGTGGATACGCAGTATTTT
clone size: .; V gene: TRBV18; J gene: TRBJ2-3; D gene: .; CDR3 protein: CASSPPGQDTQYF; CDR3 DNA: TGTGCCAGCTCACCACCGGGACAAGATACGCAGTATTTT